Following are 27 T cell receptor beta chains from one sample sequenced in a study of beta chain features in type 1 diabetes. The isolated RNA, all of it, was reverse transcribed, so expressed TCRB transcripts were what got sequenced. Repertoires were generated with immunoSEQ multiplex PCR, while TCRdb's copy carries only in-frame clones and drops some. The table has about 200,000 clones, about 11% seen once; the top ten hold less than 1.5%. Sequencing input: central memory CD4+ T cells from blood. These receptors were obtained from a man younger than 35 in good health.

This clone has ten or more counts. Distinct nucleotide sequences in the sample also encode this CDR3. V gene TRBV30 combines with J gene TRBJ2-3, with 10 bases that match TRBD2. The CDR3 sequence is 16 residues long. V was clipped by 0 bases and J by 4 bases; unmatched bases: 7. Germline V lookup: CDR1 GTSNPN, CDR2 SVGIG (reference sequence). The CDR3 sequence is CAWSVGAGGPSDTQYF. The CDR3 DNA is TGTGCCTGGAGTGTGGGAGCGGGAGGGCCTTCAGATACGCAGTATTTT.

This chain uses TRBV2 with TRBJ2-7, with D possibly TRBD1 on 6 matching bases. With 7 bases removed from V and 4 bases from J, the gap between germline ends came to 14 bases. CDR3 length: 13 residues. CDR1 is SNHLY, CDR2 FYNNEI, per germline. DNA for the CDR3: TGTGCCAGCATAGGCAGGGGATCATACGAGCAGTACTTC. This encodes CASIGRGSYEQYF.

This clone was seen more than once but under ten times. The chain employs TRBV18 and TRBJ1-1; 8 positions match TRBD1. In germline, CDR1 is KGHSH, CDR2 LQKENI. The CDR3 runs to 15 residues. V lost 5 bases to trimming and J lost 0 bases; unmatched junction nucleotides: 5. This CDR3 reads CASSADRALNTEAFF. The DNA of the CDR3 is TGTGCCAGCTCAGCGGACAGGGCCTTGAACACTGAAGCTTTCTTT.

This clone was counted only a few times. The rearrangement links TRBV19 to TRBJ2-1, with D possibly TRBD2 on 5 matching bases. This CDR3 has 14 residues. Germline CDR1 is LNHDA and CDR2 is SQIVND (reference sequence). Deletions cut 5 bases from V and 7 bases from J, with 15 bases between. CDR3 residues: CASSPIPGRNEQFF. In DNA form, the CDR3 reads TGTGCCAGTAGTCCTATACCGGGGAGAAATGAGCAGTTCTTC.

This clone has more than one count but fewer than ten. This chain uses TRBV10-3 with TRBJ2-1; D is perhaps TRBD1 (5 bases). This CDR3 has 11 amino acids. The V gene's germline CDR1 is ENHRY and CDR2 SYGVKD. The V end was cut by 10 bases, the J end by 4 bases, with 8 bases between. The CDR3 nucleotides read TGTGCCACACAGGATTACAATGAGCAGTTCTTC. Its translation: CATQDYNEQFF.

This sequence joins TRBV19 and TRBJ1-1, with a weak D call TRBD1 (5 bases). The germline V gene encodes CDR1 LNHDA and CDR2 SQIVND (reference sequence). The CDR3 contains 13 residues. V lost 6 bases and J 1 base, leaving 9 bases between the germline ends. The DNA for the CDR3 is TGTGCCAGTAGGAGGGACGGGAACACTGAAGCTTTCTTT. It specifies CASRRDGNTEAFF.

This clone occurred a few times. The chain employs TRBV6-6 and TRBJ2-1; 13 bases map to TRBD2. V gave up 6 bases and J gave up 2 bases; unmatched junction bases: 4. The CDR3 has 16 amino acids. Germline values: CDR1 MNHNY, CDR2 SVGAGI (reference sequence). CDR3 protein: CASRPGTSGTYNEQFF. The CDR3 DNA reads TGTGCCAGCAGGCCCGGGACTAGCGGGACCTACAATGAGCAGTTCTTC.

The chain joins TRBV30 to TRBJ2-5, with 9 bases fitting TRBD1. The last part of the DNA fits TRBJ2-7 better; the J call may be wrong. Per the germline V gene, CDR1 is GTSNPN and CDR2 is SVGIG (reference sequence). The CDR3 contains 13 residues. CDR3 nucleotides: TGTGCCTGGAGTCGGGACAGGGTCTACGAGCAGTACTTC. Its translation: CAWSRDRVYEQYF.

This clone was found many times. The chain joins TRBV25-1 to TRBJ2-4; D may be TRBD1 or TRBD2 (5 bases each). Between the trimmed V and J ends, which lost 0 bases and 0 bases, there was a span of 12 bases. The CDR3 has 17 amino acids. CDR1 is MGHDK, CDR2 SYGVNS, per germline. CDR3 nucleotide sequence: TGTGCCAGCAGTGAATACGATCGGGGCCTAGCCAAAAACATTCAGTACTTC. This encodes CASSEYDRGLAKNIQYF.

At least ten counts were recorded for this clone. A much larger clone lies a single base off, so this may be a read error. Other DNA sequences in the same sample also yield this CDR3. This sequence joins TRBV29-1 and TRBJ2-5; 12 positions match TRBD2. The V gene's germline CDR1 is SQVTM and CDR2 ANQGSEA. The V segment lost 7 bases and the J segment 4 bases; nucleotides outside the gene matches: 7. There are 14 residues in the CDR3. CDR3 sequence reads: CSAGKGLAGETQYF. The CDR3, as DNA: TGCAGCGCAGGGAAGGGACTAGCGGGAGAGACCCAGTACTTC.

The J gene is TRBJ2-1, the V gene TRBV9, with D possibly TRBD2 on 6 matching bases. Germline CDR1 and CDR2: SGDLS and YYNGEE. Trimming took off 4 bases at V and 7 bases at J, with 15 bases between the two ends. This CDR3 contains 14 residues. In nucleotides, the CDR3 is TGTGCCAGCAGCCTACGCGGGGTGGATAATGAGCAGTTCTTC. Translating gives CASSLRGVDNEQFF.

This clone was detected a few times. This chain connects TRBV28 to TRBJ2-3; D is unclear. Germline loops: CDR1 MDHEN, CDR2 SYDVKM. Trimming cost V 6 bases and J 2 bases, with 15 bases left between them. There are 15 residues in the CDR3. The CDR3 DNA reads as TGTGCCAGCAGCACCCGTTCCACCCCCACAGATACGCAGTATTTT. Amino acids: CASSTRSTPTDTQYF. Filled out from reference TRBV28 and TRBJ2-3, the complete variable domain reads DVKVTQSSRYLVKRTGEKVFLECVQDMDHENMFWYRQDPGLGLRLIYFSYDVKMKEKGDIPEGYSVSREKKERFSLILESASTNQTSMYLCASSTRSTPTDTQYFGPGTRLTVL.

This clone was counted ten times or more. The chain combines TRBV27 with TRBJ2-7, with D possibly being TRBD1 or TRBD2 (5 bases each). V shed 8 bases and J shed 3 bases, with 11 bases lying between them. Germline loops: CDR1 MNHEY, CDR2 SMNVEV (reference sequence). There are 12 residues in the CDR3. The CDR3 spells CASWDPDYEQYF. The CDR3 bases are TGTGCCAGCTGGGACCCAGACTACGAGCAGTACTTC.

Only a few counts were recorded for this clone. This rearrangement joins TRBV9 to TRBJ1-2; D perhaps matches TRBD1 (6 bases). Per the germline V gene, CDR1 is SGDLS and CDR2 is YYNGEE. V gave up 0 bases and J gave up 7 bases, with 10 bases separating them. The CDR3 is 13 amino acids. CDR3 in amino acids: CASSVEGVGGYTF. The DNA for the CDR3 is TGTGCCAGCAGCGTAGAGGGGGTTGGTGGCTACACCTTC.

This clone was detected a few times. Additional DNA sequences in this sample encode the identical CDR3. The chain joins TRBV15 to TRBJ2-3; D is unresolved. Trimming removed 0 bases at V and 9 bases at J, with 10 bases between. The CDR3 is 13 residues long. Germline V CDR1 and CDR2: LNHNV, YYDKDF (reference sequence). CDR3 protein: CATSRDGRGTQYF. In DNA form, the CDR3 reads TGTGCCACCAGCAGAGATGGCCGTGGGACGCAGTATTTT.

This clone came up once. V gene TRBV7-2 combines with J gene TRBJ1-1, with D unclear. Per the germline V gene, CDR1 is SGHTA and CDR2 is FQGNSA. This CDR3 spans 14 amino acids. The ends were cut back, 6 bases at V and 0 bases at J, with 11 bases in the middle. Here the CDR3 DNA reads TGTGCCAGCAGATTCGGGCAGGTGAACACTGAAGCTTTCTTT. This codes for CASRFGQVNTEAFF.

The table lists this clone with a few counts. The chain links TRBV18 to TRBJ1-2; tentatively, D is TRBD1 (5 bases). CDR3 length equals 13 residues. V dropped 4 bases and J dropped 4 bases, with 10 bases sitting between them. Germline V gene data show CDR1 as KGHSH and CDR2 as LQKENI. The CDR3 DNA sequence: TGTGCCAGCTCACACGACAGTTTCTATGGCTACACCTTC. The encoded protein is CASSHDSFYGYTF.

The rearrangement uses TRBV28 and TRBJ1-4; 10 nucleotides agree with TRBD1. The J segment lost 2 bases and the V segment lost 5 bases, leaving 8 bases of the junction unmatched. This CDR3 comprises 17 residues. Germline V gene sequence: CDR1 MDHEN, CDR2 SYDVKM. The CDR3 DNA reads TGTGCCAGCAGTCCCTCCCCGGGACAGGGGACTAATGAAAAACTGTTTTTT. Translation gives CASSPSPGQGTNEKLFF.

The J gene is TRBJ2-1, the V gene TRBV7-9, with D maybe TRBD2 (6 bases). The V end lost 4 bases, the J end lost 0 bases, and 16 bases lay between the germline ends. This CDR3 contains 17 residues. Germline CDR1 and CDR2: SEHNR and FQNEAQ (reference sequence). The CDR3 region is CASSSTLAVSSYNEQFF. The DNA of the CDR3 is TGTGCCAGCAGCTCTACATTAGCGGTTAGCTCCTACAATGAGCAGTTCTTC.

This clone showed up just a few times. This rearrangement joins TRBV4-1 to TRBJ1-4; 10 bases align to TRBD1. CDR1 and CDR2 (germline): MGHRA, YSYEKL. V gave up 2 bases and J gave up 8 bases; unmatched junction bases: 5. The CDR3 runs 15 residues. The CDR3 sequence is CASSQPGQGQEKLFF. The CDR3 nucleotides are TGCGCCAGCAGCCAACCGGGACAGGGGCAGGAAAAACTGTTTTTT.

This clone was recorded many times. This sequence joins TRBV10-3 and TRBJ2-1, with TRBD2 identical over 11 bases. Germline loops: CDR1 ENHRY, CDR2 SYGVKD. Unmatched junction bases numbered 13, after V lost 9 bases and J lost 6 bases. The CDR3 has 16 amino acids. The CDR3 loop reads CAISYGVAGGSNEQFF. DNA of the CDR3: TGTGCCATTTCCTACGGTGTAGCGGGAGGGTCCAATGAGCAGTTCTTC.

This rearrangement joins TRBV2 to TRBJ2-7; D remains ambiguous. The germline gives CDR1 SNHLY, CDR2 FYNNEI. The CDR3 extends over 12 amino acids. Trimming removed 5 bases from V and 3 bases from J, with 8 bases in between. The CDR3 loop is CASSFYHYEQYF. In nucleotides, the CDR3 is TGTGCCAGCAGTTTCTATCACTACGAGCAGTACTTC.

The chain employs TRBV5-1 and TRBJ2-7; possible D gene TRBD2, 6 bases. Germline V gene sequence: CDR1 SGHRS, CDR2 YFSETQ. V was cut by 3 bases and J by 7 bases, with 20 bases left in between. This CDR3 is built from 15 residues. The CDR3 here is CASSSTGTRPSEQYF. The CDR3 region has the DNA TGCGCCAGCAGCTCCACCGGGACTCGTCCGTCTGAGCAGTACTTC.

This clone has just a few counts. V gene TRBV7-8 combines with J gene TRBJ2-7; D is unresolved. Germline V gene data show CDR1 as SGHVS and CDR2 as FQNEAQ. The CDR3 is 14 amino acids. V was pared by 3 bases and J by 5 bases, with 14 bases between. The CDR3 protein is CASSLSERTNEQYF. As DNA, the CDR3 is TGTGCCAGCAGCTTGTCCGAACGGACCAACGAGCAGTACTTC.

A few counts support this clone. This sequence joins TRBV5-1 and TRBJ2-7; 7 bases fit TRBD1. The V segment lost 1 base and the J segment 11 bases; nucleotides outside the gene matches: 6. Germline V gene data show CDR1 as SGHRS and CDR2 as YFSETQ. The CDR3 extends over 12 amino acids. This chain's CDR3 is CASSLTGESEYF. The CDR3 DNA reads TGCGCCAGCAGCTTGACAGGGGAATCTGAGTACTTC.

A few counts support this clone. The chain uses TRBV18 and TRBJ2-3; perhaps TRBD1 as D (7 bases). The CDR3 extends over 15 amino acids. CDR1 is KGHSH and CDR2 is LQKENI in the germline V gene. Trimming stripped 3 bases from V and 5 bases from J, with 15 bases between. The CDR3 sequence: CASSPPRRGVDTQYF. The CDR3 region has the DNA TGTGCCAGCTCACCCCCCCGCAGGGGGGTAGATACGCAGTATTTT. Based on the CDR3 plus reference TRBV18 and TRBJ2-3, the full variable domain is NAGVMQNPRHLVRRRGQEARLRCSPMKGHSHVYWYRQLPEEGLKFMVYLQKENIIDESGMPKERFSAEFPKEGPSILRIQQVVRGDSAAYFCASSPPRRGVDTQYFGPGTRLTVL.

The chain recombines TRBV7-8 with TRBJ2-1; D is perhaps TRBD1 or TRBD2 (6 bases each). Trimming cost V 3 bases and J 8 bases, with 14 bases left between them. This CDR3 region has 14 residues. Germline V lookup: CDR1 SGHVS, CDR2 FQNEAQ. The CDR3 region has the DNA TGTGCCAGCAGCTTGGAGTTCGGGGGCTATGAGCAGTTCTTC. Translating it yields CASSLEFGGYEQFF.